These 9 T cell receptor beta chains originate from one sample sequenced in a study of glioma-infiltrating T cells after dendritic cell vaccination. Method: immunoSEQ multiplex PCR; TCRdb's copy keeps in-frame clones and lacks some. The table records approximately 100,000 clones, 81% of them present only once. Sequencing used blood, obtained before dendritic cell vaccination. These receptor sequences come from a human donor with glioblastoma.

The chain combines TRBV11-3 with TRBJ2-7; 15 positions agree with TRBD2. With 6 bases clipped from V and 5 bases from J, the junction kept 8 bases outside the gene matches. CDR3 length equals 16 residues. In germline, CDR1 is SGHNT, CDR2 YENEEA. CDR3 in amino acids: CASSPLGLAGGHEQYF. The CDR3, as DNA: TGTGCCAGCAGTCCTCTCGGACTAGCGGGGGGGCACGAGCAGTACTTC.

The chain has TRBV19 and TRBJ1-5, with 7 bases fitting TRBD1. Germline assignment: CDR1 LNHDA and CDR2 SQIVND (reference sequence). This CDR3 contains 16 residues. Trimming removed 2 bases from V and 3 bases from J; junction bases left unmatched: 7. CDR3 in amino acids: CASSIFGDSHNQPQHF. CDR3 sequence (DNA): TGTGCCAGTAGTATATTCGGGGACAGCCACAATCAGCCCCAGCATTTT.

The rearrangement uses TRBV12-5 and TRBJ1-4; 8 bases are shared with TRBD1. Germline V gene lookup returns CDR1 LGHNT and CDR2 FRNRAP. This CDR3 contains 15 residues. The J segment lost 8 bases and the V segment lost 1 base, leaving 6 bases of the junction unmatched. The CDR3 is CASGLADRGNEKLFF. As DNA, the CDR3 is TGTGCTAGTGGTTTGGCCGACAGGGGAAACGAAAAACTGTTTTTT.

The genes are TRBV27 and TRBJ2-6, with a weak D call TRBD2 (6 bases). The CDR3 contains 17 residues. Trimming took 7 bases from V and 1 from J, leaving 17 bases between them. CDR1 and CDR2 (germline): MNHEY, SMNVEV (reference sequence). CDR3 in amino acids: CASTPLGRGSGANVLTF. DNA for the CDR3: TGTGCCAGCACTCCCCTCGGGCGGGGTTCTGGGGCCAACGTCCTGACTTTC.

The chain employs TRBV18 and TRBJ1-1; weak D call: TRBD1 (6 bases). This CDR3 has 14 residues. The germline V gene has CDR1 KGHSH and CDR2 LQKENI. V was pared by 1 base and J by 4 bases, with 10 bases between. CDR3 in DNA: TGTGCCAGCTCACCACAAGGGGGATTCACTGAAGCTTTCTTT. Translating it yields CASSPQGGFTEAFF.

The chain has TRBV9 and TRBJ1-2, with D possibly matching TRBD1 (6 bases). The CDR3 is 13 residues long. V shed 4 bases and J shed 6 bases, with 13 bases lying between them. Germline-derived CDR1 and CDR2 are SGDLS and YYNGEE. In nucleotides, the CDR3 is TGTGCCAGCAGCAACCCAGGGGTGGATGGCTACACCTTC. The encoded protein is CASSNPGVDGYTF. The variable domain in full, with the rest retrieved from reference TRBV9 and TRBJ1-2, is DSGVTQTPKHLITATGQRVTLRCSPRSGDLSVYWYQQSLDQGLQFLIQYYNGEERAKGNILERFSAQQFPDLHSELNLSSLELGDSALYFCASSNPGVDGYTFGSGTRLTVV.

The chain carries TRBV6-1 and TRBJ2-7, with 7 bases lining up with TRBD1. The ends lost 11 bases at V and 6 bases at J; junction bases unmatched: 19. The germline V gene encodes CDR1 MNHNS and CDR2 SASEGT. CDR3 length equals 15 residues. This CDR3 is CASSSNRGWPGEQYF. The CDR3 DNA sequence: TGTGCCTCCAGTTCGAACAGGGGTTGGCCCGGCGAGCAGTACTTC.

CDR3 in amino acids: CASSSRQPGQGNTEAFF. CDR3 coding DNA: TGTGCCAGCAGCTCGAGACAACCGGGACAGGGGAACACTGAAGCTTTCTTT. The chain has TRBV7-9 and TRBJ1-1, with TRBD1 matching 9 bases. This CDR3 is built from 17 residues. Germline CDR1 SEHNR, CDR2 FQNEAQ (reference sequence). Losses at the gene ends were 4 bases for V and 1 base for J; bases not matched to a gene: 10. The whole variable domain, filled in from reference TRBV7-9 and TRBJ1-1, reads DTGVSQNPRHKITKRGQNVTFRCDPISEHNRLYWYRQTLGQGPEFLTYFQNEAQLEKSRLLSDRFSAERPKGSFSTLEIQRTEQGDSAMYLCASSSRQPGQGNTEAFFGQGTRLTVV.

As for this clone: Germline and junction disagree at one end, which may indicate a read error. The chain is built from TRBV4-3 and TRBJ2-6; 9 bases align to TRBD1. The CDR3 length is 16 residues. Germline lookup yields CDR1 LGHNA and CDR2 YSLEER. For the CDR3, the DNA is TGCGCCAGCAGCAATCACAGGGGGCCTGGGGCCAACGTCCCGACTTTC. It is translated as CASSNHRGPGANVPTF.